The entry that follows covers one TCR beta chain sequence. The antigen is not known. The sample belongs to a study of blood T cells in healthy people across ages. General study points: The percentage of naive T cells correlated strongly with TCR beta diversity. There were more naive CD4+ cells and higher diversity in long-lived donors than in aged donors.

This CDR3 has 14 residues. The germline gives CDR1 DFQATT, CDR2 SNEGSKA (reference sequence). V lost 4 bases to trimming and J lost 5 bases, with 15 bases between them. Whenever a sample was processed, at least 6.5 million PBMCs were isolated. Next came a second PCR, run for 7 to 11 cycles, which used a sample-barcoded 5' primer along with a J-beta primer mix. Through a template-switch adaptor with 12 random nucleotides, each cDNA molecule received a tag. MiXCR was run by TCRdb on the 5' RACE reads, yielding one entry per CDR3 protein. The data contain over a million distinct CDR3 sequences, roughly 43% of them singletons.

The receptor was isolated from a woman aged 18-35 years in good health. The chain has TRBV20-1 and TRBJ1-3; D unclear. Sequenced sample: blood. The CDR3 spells CSAIPGGIRNTIYF. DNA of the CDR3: TGCAGTGCTATTCCAGGCGGTATACGAAACACCATATATTTT.